This entry lists 6 T cell receptor beta chains sequenced from one sample in a study of control samples from healthy donors and cancer patients. TCRdb keeps only in-frame clones here, not all; method: immunoSEQ multiplex PCR. This sample yields about 160,000 clones, of which approximately 93% are seen a single time; around 8% belongs to the top ten. The sample consisted of blood. The receptors were gathered from a woman in her thirties or forties in good health.

The chain recombines TRBV19 with TRBJ2-7, with TRBD1 matching 8 bases. Germline V CDR1 and CDR2: LNHDA, SQIVND (reference sequence). The V and J ends lost 6 bases and 6 bases, in that order; junction bases with no gene match: 7. CDR3 length equals 13 residues. The DNA for the CDR3 is TGTGCCAGTAGCGTGGACAGGGTGACCGAGCAGTACTTC. Translated, it gives CASSVDRVTEQYF.

CDR3 nucleotides: TGTGCCTGGAGTGTAGTTTCGGCAGGGTTCGGGCCAAGGGCCCAAGAGACCCAGTACTTC. This translates into CAWSVVSAGFGPRAQETQYF. V usage is TRBV30 and J usage is TRBJ2-5; D possibly corresponds to TRBD1 (5 bases). The germline gives CDR1 GTSNPN, CDR2 SVGIG (reference sequence). V was pared by 0 bases and J by 1 base, with 27 bases between. CDR3 length: 20 residues.

This clone appeared a single time. CDR3 DNA: TGTGCCAGCAGCTTAACTAGCGGGGGAGAGACCCAGTACTTC. Protein sequence: CASSLTSGGETQYF. The chain uses TRBV7-2 and TRBJ2-5; 11 bases are a match to TRBD2. The CDR3 consists of 14 residues. Germline values: CDR1 SGHTA, CDR2 FQGNSA. The V segment lost 2 bases and the J segment 4 bases; nucleotides outside the gene matches: 0. The variable domain in full, with the rest retrieved from reference TRBV7-2 and TRBJ2-5, is GAGVSQSPSNKVTEKGKDVELRCDPISGHTALYWYRQSLGQGLEFLIYFQGNSAPDKSGLPSDRFSAERTGGSVSTLTIQRTQQEDSAVYLCASSLTSGGETQYFGPGTRLLVL.

The chain employs TRBV2 and TRBJ1-4; D ambiguous. CDR1 and CDR2 (germline): SNHLY, FYNNEI. The CDR3 length is 15 residues. V lost 2 bases to trimming and J lost 1 base, with 8 bases between them. The CDR3 sequence: CASSESGLTNEKLFF. The DNA for the CDR3 is TGTGCCAGCAGTGAATCGGGGTTAACTAATGAAAAACTGTTTTTT. Drawing the rest from reference TRBV2 and TRBJ1-4, the complete variable domain is EPEVTQTPSHQVTQMGQEVILRCVPISNHLYFYWYRQILGQKVEFLVSFYNNEISEKSEIFDDQFSVERPDGSNFTLKIRSTKLEDSAMYFCASSESGLTNEKLFFGSGTQLSVL.

The chain has TRBV5-1 and TRBJ1-4, with D possibly TRBD1 on 5 matching bases. CDR1 is SGHRS and CDR2 is YFSETQ in the germline V gene. CDR3 size: 16 residues. V lost 2 bases to trimming and J lost 8 bases, with 19 bases between them. CDR3 bases: TGCGCCAGCAGCTTCAGCGCAGGGACTCAAGGGGAAAAACTGTTTTTT. This sequence encodes CASSFSAGTQGEKLFF.

The chain joins TRBV5-6 to TRBJ1-1; D not resolved. CDR3 length equals 13 residues. V was pared by 0 bases and J by 4 bases, with 7 bases between. Germline loops: CDR1 SGHDT, CDR2 YYEEEE. CDR3 nucleotides: TGTGCCAGCAGCTTGGAGAGCGCCACTGAAGCTTTCTTT. Its protein product is CASSLESATEAFF. Based on the CDR3 plus reference TRBV5-6 and TRBJ1-1, the full variable domain is DAGVTQSPTHLIKTRGQQVTLRCSPKSGHDTVSWYQQALGQGPQFIFQYYEEEERQRGNFPDRFSGHQFPNYSSELNVNALLLGDSALYLCASSLESATEAFFGQGTRLTVV.